This T cell receptor beta chain was retrieved from a study of blood T cell repertoires in COVID-19. Study background: From T cells, B-cell-depleted T cells, or PBMCs came the material, which was cDNA or gDNA.

The CDR3 is made up of 13 amino acids. Germline lookup yields CDR1 KGHSH and CDR2 LQKENI. V was cut by 3 bases and J by 6 bases, with 12 bases left in between. Among Cohort 3 donors, those recovered had two negative PCRs, clearance, or symptom resolution. Profiled with immunoSEQ multiplex PCR; TCRdb holds only in-frame clones, not every one. Of about 180,000 clones in the sample, about 90% are singletons; the top ten hold roughly 9%. The V call is TRBV18, the J call TRBJ2-7; TRBD1 might be the D (6 bases). This TCR was recovered from a woman under 30 who had recovered from COVID-19. Sequenced: PBMCs or T cells enriched from blood (not recorded which). CDR3 residues: CASSPPTGGEQYF. In nucleotides, the CDR3 is TGTGCCAGCTCACCCCCGACAGGCGGCGAGCAGTACTTC.